The clone carrying this T cell receptor (beta chain) was seen only once. The antigen is undetermined. The donors were in the 120-subject validation cohort; that cohort was separate from the roughly 700-subject first cohort. Trimming stripped 7 bases from V and 0 bases from J, with 7 bases between. Germline V gives CDR1 MNHEY, CDR2 SMNVEV (reference sequence). The CDR3 runs 13 residues. The data stem from a study of cytomegalovirus exposure and HLA in healthy donors. Study information: The 110 or so validation repertoires used the same platform as the 650 to 800 first-cohort repertoires, a later analysis reported.

General observations from the study: Subsequent analysis found a tendency for first-cohort TCR clusters to co-occur within the 120 or so validation repertoires.

This table comes from immunoSEQ multiplex PCR, and its TCRdb copy is limited to in-frame clones, with some not included. The table records 99,000 or so clones, about 88% of them present only once. Source material: PBMCs. This chain connects TRBV27 to TRBJ1-3; D ambiguous. The TCR was taken from a woman in her late teens or twenties in good health and CMV-seropositive. CDR3 nucleotide sequence: TGTGCCAGCAAGCGGCACTCTGGAAACACCATATATTTT. Translated, it gives CASKRHSGNTIYF.